The source of this T cell receptor (beta chain) is a study of blood T cell repertoires in COVID-19. Study-level background: PBMCs, B-cell-depleted T cells, or T cells provided the cDNA or gDNA that made up the material.

Assay used: immunoSEQ multiplex PCR; TCRdb lists only in-frame clones, some missing. The sample yields around 140,000 clones, over 75% seen once. Sequences were obtained from peripheral blood. The sequence was obtained from a human donor in a cohort sampled during active COVID-19.

The CDR3 bases are TGTGCCAGTAGTAACCCCCTGCTTCAGGGGCACTCACCCCTCCACTTT. Translation gives CASSNPLLQGHSPLHF. The V gene is TRBV19, the J gene TRBJ1-6; perhaps TRBD1 as D (6 bases). CDR3 length: 16 amino acids. Germline CDR1 is LNHDA and CDR2 is SQIVND (reference sequence). Trimming removed 4 bases from V and 10 bases from J, with 20 bases in between. Filled out from reference TRBV19 and TRBJ1-6, the complete variable domain reads DGGITQSPKYLFRKEGQNVTLSCEQNLNHDAMYWYRQDPGQGLRLIYYSQIVNDFQKGDIAEGYSVSREKKESFPLTVTSAQKNPTAFYLCASSNPLLQGHSPLHFGNGTRLTVT.